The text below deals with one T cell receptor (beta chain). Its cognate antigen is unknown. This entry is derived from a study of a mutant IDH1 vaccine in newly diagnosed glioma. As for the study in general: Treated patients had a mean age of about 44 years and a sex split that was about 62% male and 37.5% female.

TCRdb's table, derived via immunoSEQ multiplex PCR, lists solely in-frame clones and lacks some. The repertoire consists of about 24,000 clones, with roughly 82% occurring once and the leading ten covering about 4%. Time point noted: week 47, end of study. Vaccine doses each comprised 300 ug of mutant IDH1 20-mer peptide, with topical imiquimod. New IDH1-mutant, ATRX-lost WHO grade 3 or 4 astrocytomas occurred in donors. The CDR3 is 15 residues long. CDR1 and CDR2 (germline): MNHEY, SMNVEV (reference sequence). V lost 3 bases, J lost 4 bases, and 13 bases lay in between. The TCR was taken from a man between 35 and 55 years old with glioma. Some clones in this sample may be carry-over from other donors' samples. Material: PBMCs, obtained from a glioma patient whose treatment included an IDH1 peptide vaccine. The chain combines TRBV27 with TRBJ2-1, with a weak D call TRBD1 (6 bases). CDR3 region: CASSLTRGRYNEQFF. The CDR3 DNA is TGTGCCAGCAGTTTGACCAGGGGAAGGTACAATGAGCAGTTCTTC.